The clone carrying this TCR beta chain was detected once. The assay was immunoSEQ multiplex PCR, and TCRdb's table has in-frame clones only and misses some. The sample consists of around 6,000 clones, roughly four fifths of them appearing once. The sample originates from a study of blood T cell repertoires in COVID-19. In the study overall: The analysed material was cDNA or gDNA that came from T cells, B-cell-depleted T cells, or PBMCs.

The origin of this receptor is a man aged 60 to 75 with acute or convalescent COVID-19. The sequencing sample was made of peripheral blood.

The CDR3 region is CASSLAGQASYEQYF. The CDR3 bases are TGTGCCAGCAGCTTGGCAGGACAGGCCTCCTACGAGCAGTACTTC. J is TRBJ2-7 and V is TRBV5-5; TRBD1 matches 7 bases. Germline V gene lookup returns CDR1 SGHKS and CDR2 YYEKEE (reference sequence). J gave up 0 bases and V 0 bases, and 3 bases lay outside the gene matches. The CDR3 runs 15 residues.